Included here is one T cell receptor (beta chain) sequence, with context. This record belongs to a study of T-cell reconstitution after alpha-beta-depleted transplantation in children. The CDR3 is 13 residues long. V shed 4 bases and J shed 4 bases, with 10 bases lying between them. The V gene's germline CDR1 is MRHNA and CDR2 SNTAGT. Library preparation (for TCRbeta) was performed with unique molecular identifiers. One entry per CDR3 protein results from TCRdb running MiXCR on the PCR reads. The table shows about 400,000 distinct CDR3 sequences, with about an eighth occurring only once. The TCR sequence derives from a human donor who donated a stem cell graft to a child with Fanconi anemia. The material was PBMCs, obtained from the stem cell graft. The chain employs TRBV6-4 and TRBJ1-1; D perhaps matches TRBD1 (5 bases). In DNA, the CDR3 is TGTGCCAGCAGTGCGGTCGGGGGCACTGAAGCTTTCTTT. This sequence encodes CASSAVGGTEAFF.